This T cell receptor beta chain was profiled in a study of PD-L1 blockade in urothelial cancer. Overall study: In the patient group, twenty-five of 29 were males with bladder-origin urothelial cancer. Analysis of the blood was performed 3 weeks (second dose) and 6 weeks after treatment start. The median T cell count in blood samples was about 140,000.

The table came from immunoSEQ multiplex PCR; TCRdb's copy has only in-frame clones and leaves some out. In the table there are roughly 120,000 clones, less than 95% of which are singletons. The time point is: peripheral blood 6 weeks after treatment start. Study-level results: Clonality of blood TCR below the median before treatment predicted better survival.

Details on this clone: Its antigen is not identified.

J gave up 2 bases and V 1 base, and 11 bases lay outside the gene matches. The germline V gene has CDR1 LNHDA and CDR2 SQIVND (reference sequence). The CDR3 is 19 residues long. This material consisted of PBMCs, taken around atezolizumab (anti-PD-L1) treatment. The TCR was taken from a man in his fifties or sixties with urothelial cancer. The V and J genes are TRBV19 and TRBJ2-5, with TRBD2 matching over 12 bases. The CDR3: CASSIVFHGGLAGQETQYF. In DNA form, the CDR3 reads TGTGCCAGTAGTATAGTTTTTCATGGCGGACTAGCGGGACAAGAGACCCAGTACTTC.